The 26 T cell receptor beta chains presented below share a single source sample, sequenced in a study of cytomegalovirus exposure and HLA in healthy donors. PCR amplification relied on 60 Vbeta primers (plus 13 Jbeta primers). Repertoires were generated with immunoSEQ multiplex PCR, while TCRdb's copy carries only in-frame clones and drops some. The sample shows about 190,000 clones, roughly 80% of them seen only once. The sequenced sample consisted of PBMCs. Every receptor here comes from a man aged 50 to 59 in good health and CMV-seronegative.

This clone was detected once. The rearrangement uses TRBV28 and TRBJ1-5; a weak D match, TRBD1 (6 bases). The CDR3 consists of 15 residues. CDR1 is MDHEN, CDR2 SYDVKM, per germline. The V end was cut by 3 bases, the J end by 6 bases, with 15 bases between. The CDR3 spells CASSFYGRGRQPQHF. The DNA of the CDR3 is TGTGCCAGCAGTTTTTATGGCAGGGGTCGTCAGCCCCAGCATTTT.

The chain joins TRBV7-2 to TRBJ1-6; no definite D call. V lost 2 bases to trimming and J lost 5 bases, with 4 bases between them. CDR3 length: 13 residues. The germline CDR1 and CDR2 sequences are SGHTA and FQGNSA. The CDR3 protein is CASSLLDNSPLHF. The CDR3 DNA reads as TGTGCCAGCAGCTTACTAGATAATTCACCCCTCCACTTT.

The chain carries TRBV5-4 and TRBJ2-5, with D unresolved. Trimming removed 2 bases at V and 2 bases at J, with 7 bases between. Germline values: CDR1 SGHNT, CDR2 YYREEE (reference sequence). The CDR3 has 13 amino acids. In DNA, the CDR3 is TGTGCCAGCAGCTTTGGCAGGCAAGAGACCCAGTACTTC. Translation gives CASSFGRQETQYF.

This chain uses TRBV29-1 with TRBJ1-2; D remains unclear. This CDR3 spans 13 amino acids. With 3 bases removed from V and 1 base from J, the gap between germline ends came to 9 bases. The germline CDR1 and CDR2 sequences are SQVTM and ANQGSEA. The CDR3 is CSVDPGLNYGYTF. The CDR3 coding sequence is TGCAGCGTTGACCCAGGACTTAACTATGGCTACACCTTC.

The CDR3 region is CASSMGQGYGYTF. The CDR3 nucleotides are TGCGCCAGCAGCATGGGACAGGGGTACGGCTACACCTTC. The chain uses TRBV5-1 and TRBJ1-2; 10 bases are shared with TRBD1. The CDR3 totals 13 residues. Germline trimming cut 4 bases from V and 8 bases from J; bases unmatched to any gene: 5. Per the germline V gene, CDR1 is SGHRS and CDR2 is YFSETQ.

The rearrangement links TRBV20-1 to TRBJ1-1; D uncertain. Germline CDR1 DFQATT, CDR2 SNEGSKA (reference sequence). V lost 3 bases to trimming and J lost 4 bases, with 6 bases between them. There are 11 residues in the CDR3. The CDR3 DNA sequence: TGCAGTGCTAGGAGGTCCACTGAAGCTTTCTTT. It translates to CSARRSTEAFF.

The rearrangement links TRBV6-1 to TRBJ1-2; weak D call: TRBD1 (5 bases). In germline, CDR1 is MNHNS, CDR2 SASEGT. Between the trimmed V and J ends, which lost 3 bases and 8 bases, there was a span of 7 bases. The length of the CDR3 is 11 residues. DNA of the CDR3: TGTGCCAGCAGTGACAGGGTAGGCTACACCTTC. This codes for CASSDRVGYTF.

The table lists this clone with a few counts. J is TRBJ2-1 and V is TRBV7-2, with 9 nucleotides matching TRBD2. Trimming took 5 bases from V and 5 from J; bases not matched to a gene: 4. There are 14 residues in the CDR3. Germline assignment: CDR1 SGHTA and CDR2 FQGNSA. The CDR3 loop reads CASSVSGGNNEQFF. As DNA, the CDR3 is TGTGCCAGCAGCGTTAGCGGGGGAAACAATGAGCAGTTCTTC.

The chain employs TRBV11-2 and TRBJ2-3; D may be TRBD1 (5 bases). The CDR3 runs to 14 residues. Trimming pared 3 bases from V and 4 bases from J, leaving 11 bases between. Per germline, CDR1 SGHAT and CDR2 FQNNGV. The CDR3 here is CASSFHRQADTQYF. The CDR3 coding sequence is TGTGCCAGCAGCTTCCACAGGCAGGCAGATACGCAGTATTTT. Filled out from reference TRBV11-2 and TRBJ2-3, the complete variable domain reads EAGVAQSPRYKIIEKRQSVAFWCNPISGHATLYWYQQILGQGPKLLIQFQNNGVVDDSQLPKDRFSAERLKGVDSTLKIQPAKLEDSAVYLCASSFHRQADTQYFGPGTRLTVL.

The gene calls are TRBV7-9 and TRBJ1-2, with TRBD1 matching over 11 bases. Germline loops: CDR1 SEHNR, CDR2 FQNEAQ (reference sequence). The CDR3 runs to 16 residues. The ends lost 5 bases at V and 3 bases at J; junction bases unmatched: 8. The CDR3 DNA reads TGTGCCAGCAGCCAAACTGGGACAGGGGGTTACTATGGCTACACCTTC. Its translation: CASSQTGTGGYYGYTF. Full variable domain (missing parts from reference TRBV7-9 and TRBJ1-2): DTGVSQNPRHKITKRGQNVTFRCDPISEHNRLYWYRQTLGQGPEFLTYFQNEAQLEKSRLLSDRFSAERPKGSFSTLEIQRTEQGDSAMYLCASSQTGTGGYYGYTFGSGTRLTVV.

V and J are TRBV7-2 and TRBJ2-2; 8 bases map to TRBD2. The CDR3 extends over 16 amino acids. The J segment lost 1 base and the V segment lost 3 bases, leaving 4 bases of the junction unmatched. The germline V gene encodes CDR1 SGHTA and CDR2 FQGNSA. CDR3: CASSFYRGGNTGELFF. DNA for the CDR3: TGTGCCAGCAGCTTTTATCGGGGGGGGAACACCGGGGAGCTGTTTTTT.

The rearrangement uses TRBV19 and TRBJ1-4; D is perhaps TRBD1 (6 bases). Germline V gene lookup returns CDR1 LNHDA and CDR2 SQIVND (reference sequence). V was cut by 6 bases and J by 6 bases, with 11 bases left in between. The CDR3 has 13 amino acids. CDR3 coding DNA: TGTGCCAGTAGCAGGGGAACGGATGAAAAACTGTTTTTT. Translated, it gives CASSRGTDEKLFF.

This clone was seen a few times. The rearrangement joins TRBV6-5 to TRBJ2-7; 12 positions agree with TRBD2. Per germline, CDR1 MNHEY and CDR2 SVGAGI. The CDR3 spans 15 residues. V trimming: 6 bases; J trimming: 3 bases; junction bases outside the gene matches: 6. Here the CDR3 DNA reads TGTGCCAGCAGGGCTACTAGCGGGGGGAGCTACGAGCAGTACTTC. Its protein is CASRATSGGSYEQYF.

The gene calls are TRBV10-3 and TRBJ2-3; maybe TRBD2 (5 bases). The CDR3 covers 13 residues. Germline CDR1 ENHRY, CDR2 SYGVKD. Trimming took off 6 bases at V and 6 bases at J, with 13 bases between the two ends. The DNA for the CDR3 is TGTGCCATCAGCCTCTCCCCGGGGGATACGCAGTATTTT. It is translated as CAISLSPGDTQYF.

The chain couples TRBV5-1 to TRBJ1-6; 8 bases are shared with TRBD1. The CDR3 is 16 amino acids. The germline CDR1 and CDR2 sequences are SGHRS and YFSETQ. The junction had 9 bases not matched to a gene; V was cut back by 4 bases and J by 6 bases. The CDR3 spells CASSPDATGGNSPLHF. CDR3 nucleotides: TGCGCCAGCAGCCCCGATGCTACAGGGGGTAATTCACCCCTCCACTTT.

This chain connects TRBV7-9 to TRBJ1-2; TRBD1 matches 10 bases. V shed 6 bases and J 0 bases; nucleotides not matched to a gene: 4. The V gene's germline CDR1 is SEHNR and CDR2 FQNEAQ (reference sequence). The CDR3 is 15 amino acids. CDR3 loop: CASRAGTGANYGYTF. The CDR3 nucleotides are TGTGCCAGCAGGGCCGGGACAGGGGCTAACTATGGCTACACCTTC.

The gene calls are TRBV4-1 and TRBJ2-5, with 8 nucleotides matching TRBD1. J was trimmed by 1 base and V by 1 base; bases with no gene match: 8. Germline CDR1 and CDR2: MGHRA and YSYEKL. The CDR3 contains 17 residues. CDR3 sequence (DNA): TGCGCCAGCAGCCAAGCATCCCCCGGGACAGGCCAAGAGACCCAGTACTTC. Translating it yields CASSQASPGTGQETQYF.

This clone has only a few counts. This chain uses TRBV4-1 with TRBJ1-4; unclear D gene. This CDR3 region has 17 residues. V was trimmed by 0 bases and J by 4 bases, leaving 15 bases between them. Germline lookup yields CDR1 MGHRA and CDR2 YSYEKL. CDR3 amino acids: CASSQERNAVLNEKLFF. The CDR3 nucleotides read TGCGCCAGCAGCCAAGAGAGGAACGCCGTACTTAATGAAAAACTGTTTTTT.

The chain links TRBV29-1 to TRBJ1-1; D is possibly TRBD1 (5 bases). The germline gives CDR1 SQVTM, CDR2 ANQGSEA. Trimming pared 6 bases from V and 1 base from J, leaving 12 bases between. This CDR3 spans 13 amino acids. CDR3 loop: CSVHGGGNTEAFF. CDR3 nucleotide sequence: TGCAGCGTCCACGGGGGGGGGAACACTGAAGCTTTCTTT. The variable domain in full, completed from reference TRBV29-1 and TRBJ1-1, reads SAVISQKPSRDICQRGTSLTIQCQVDSQVTMMFWYRQQPGQSLTLIATANQGSEATYESGFVIDKFPISRPNLTFSTLTVSNMSPEDSSIYLCSVHGGGNTEAFFGQGTRLTVV.

This clone was picked up many times. This chain joins TRBV4-1 and TRBJ2-7, with 7 positions matching TRBD1. CDR3 length: 15 residues. V lost 3 bases to trimming and J lost 4 bases; unmatched junction nucleotides: 9. The germline gives CDR1 MGHRA, CDR2 YSYEKL. This CDR3 is CASSQELQGRYEQYF. For the CDR3, the DNA is TGCGCCAGCAGCCAGGAATTACAGGGGCGGTACGAGCAGTACTTC.

This chain uses TRBV27 with TRBJ2-1; 12 bases agree with TRBD2. Germline V gene sequence: CDR1 MNHEY, CDR2 SMNVEV (reference sequence). The CDR3 sequence is 16 residues long. Unmatched junction bases numbered 6, after V lost 7 bases and J lost 2 bases. The CDR3 DNA reads TGTGCCAGCAAACCCCTAGCGGGGGGGACCTACAATGAGCAGTTCTTC. Amino acid sequence: CASKPLAGGTYNEQFF.

The chain is built from TRBV7-2 and TRBJ2-5; 7 nucleotides match TRBD1. The CDR3 consists of 14 residues. The V segment lost 3 bases and the J segment 5 bases; nucleotides outside the gene matches: 6. From germline, CDR1 is SGHTA and CDR2 FQGNSA. The CDR3 DNA reads as TGTGCCAGCAGCTTGGGACAGTTTATTGAGACCCAGTACTTC. This translates into CASSLGQFIETQYF.

The rearrangement joins TRBV11-2 to TRBJ1-3; D remains unclear. The CDR3 spans 13 residues. Between the trimmed V and J ends, which lost 0 bases and 13 bases, there was a span of 13 bases. CDR1 SGHAT and CDR2 FQNNGV come from the germline V gene. As DNA, the CDR3 is TGTGCCAGCAGCTTAGATGGAAAGCGCCGGATATATTTT. Translation: CASSLDGKRRIYF.

The gene calls are TRBV9 and TRBJ2-2; TRBD1 is a possible D gene (6 bases). Trimming removed 3 bases from V and 1 base from J, with 28 bases in between. This CDR3 contains 21 residues. CDR1 is SGDLS and CDR2 is YYNGEE in the germline V gene. Here the CDR3 reads CASSAYEGTISSNKNTGELFF. Written as DNA, the CDR3 is TGTGCCAGCAGCGCGTATGAGGGGACAATTAGTAGCAACAAGAACACCGGGGAGCTGTTTTTT.

This clone was seen once. The chain recombines TRBV27 with TRBJ2-7, with unresolved D. The V end was cut by 2 bases, the J end by 9 bases, with 17 bases between. The CDR3 is 14 amino acids. Germline V lookup: CDR1 MNHEY, CDR2 SMNVEV (reference sequence). CDR3 in DNA: TGTGCCAGCAGTTTAGAGAGCAATTACGGTGGGCAGTACTTC. Protein: CASSLESNYGGQYF.

Worth noting for this clone: Other DNA sequences of this sample code for an identical CDR3. This rearrangement joins TRBV5-6 to TRBJ1-5, with 10 bases lining up with TRBD1. In germline, CDR1 is SGHDT, CDR2 YYEEEE. V was pared by 4 bases and J by 6 bases, with 7 bases of the junction left unmatched. The CDR3 contains 15 residues. The CDR3 protein is CASSIRDRGSQPQHF. The CDR3 DNA reads TGTGCCAGCAGCATCCGGGACAGGGGATCTCAGCCCCAGCATTTT.